The 3 T cell receptor beta chains in this list originate from one sample, sequenced in a study of shared clonotypes between healthy human individuals. Profiling relied on immunoSEQ multiplex PCR, and the TCRdb table lists in-frame clones only, not all of them. This table has about a million clones, 70% to 85% appearing once. The specimen was memory CD4+ T cells sorted from blood. Subset given: CD45RA-negative fraction. The receptors come from a man younger than 30 in good health.

The V and J genes are TRBV6-6 and TRBJ2-7, with 9 bases aligning to TRBD2. From germline, CDR1 is MNHNY and CDR2 SVGAGI (reference sequence). Unmatched junction bases numbered 7, after V lost 2 bases and J lost 5 bases. The CDR3 has 15 amino acids. The CDR3 reads CASSYGGGRVHEQYF. CDR3 coding DNA: TGTGCCAGCAGTTACGGCGGCGGGAGGGTTCACGAGCAGTACTTC.

The genes are TRBV20-1 and TRBJ1-1, with D hard to call. V lost 4 bases and J lost 6, with 9 bases in between. This CDR3 spans 11 amino acids. Germline lookup yields CDR1 DFQATT and CDR2 SNEGSKA (reference sequence). This CDR3 reads CSAMTAPEAFF. The CDR3 nucleotides read TGCAGTGCTATGACCGCCCCTGAAGCTTTCTTT.

For this clone: The same CDR3 arises from other DNA sequences in this sample as well. The CDR3 bases are TGTGCCAGCAGCTTTCATAGCAATCAGCCCCAGCATTTT. It specifies CASSFHSNQPQHF. The chain couples TRBV11-2 to TRBJ1-5; D remains ambiguous. The V end was cut by 3 bases, the J end by 0 bases, with 3 bases between. Germline-derived CDR1 and CDR2 are SGHAT and FQNNGV. The CDR3 runs to 13 residues.